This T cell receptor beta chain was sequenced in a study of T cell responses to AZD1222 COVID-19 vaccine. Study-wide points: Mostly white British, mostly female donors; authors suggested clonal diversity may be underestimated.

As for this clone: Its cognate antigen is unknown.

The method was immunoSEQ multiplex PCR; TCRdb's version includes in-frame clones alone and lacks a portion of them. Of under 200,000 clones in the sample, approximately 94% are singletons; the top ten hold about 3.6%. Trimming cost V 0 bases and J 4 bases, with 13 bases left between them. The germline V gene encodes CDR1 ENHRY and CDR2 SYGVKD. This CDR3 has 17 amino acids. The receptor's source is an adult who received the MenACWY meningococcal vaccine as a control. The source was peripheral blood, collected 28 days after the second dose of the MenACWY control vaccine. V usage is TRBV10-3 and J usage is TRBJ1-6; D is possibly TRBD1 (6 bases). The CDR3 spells CAISESKGGIYNSPLHF. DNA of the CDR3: TGTGCCATCAGTGAGTCGAAGGGGGGGATTTATAATTCACCCCTCCACTTT.